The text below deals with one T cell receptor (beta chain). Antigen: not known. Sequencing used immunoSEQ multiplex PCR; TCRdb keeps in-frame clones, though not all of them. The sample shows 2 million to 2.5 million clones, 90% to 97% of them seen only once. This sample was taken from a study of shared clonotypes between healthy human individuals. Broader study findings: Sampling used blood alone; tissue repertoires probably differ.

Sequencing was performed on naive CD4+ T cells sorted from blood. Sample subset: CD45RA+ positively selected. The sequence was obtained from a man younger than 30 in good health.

The CDR3 sequence is CASSLERYNEQFF. The CDR3 nucleotides read TGTGCCAGCAGCTTAGAAAGATACAATGAGCAGTTCTTC. This chain joins TRBV7-6 and TRBJ2-1; no firm D call. The germline V and J ends were trimmed by 1 base and 4 bases, with 5 bases remaining between them. The V gene's germline CDR1 is SGHVS and CDR2 FNYEAQ. The CDR3 runs to 13 residues.